This T cell receptor beta chain came from a study of blood T cell repertoires in COVID-19. Across the study: There were acute and convalescent COVID-19 samples, and they came from the United States, Italy and Spain. T cells, B-cell-depleted T cells, or PBMCs supplied cDNA or gDNA.

This CDR3 comprises 14 residues. Per the germline V gene, CDR1 is MNHNS and CDR2 is SASEGT. Trimming took off 3 bases at V and 7 bases at J, with 16 bases between the two ends. Data came from immunoSEQ multiplex PCR; TCRdb stores just in-frame clones and leaves some out. The sample carries about 68,000 clones, over 75% recorded once. The rearrangement links TRBV6-1 to TRBJ2-7; TRBD1 might be the D (5 bases). This TCR was recovered from a human donor in a cohort sampled during active COVID-19. What was sequenced was peripheral blood. As DNA, the CDR3 is TGTGCCAGCAGTGATGGCAGACCAGCAGGGGAGCAGTACTTC. It is translated as CASSDGRPAGEQYF.